Listed here are 17 T cell receptor beta chains from one sample, sequenced in a study of cytotoxic CD8 clonotypes in ibrutinib-treated CLL. Profiling relied on immunoSEQ multiplex PCR, and the TCRdb table lists in-frame clones only, not all of them. Of 100,000 to 150,000 clones listed, 80% to 90% were seen once; the top ten hold 2% to 2.5%. The source was PBMCs, collected after 24 months of ibrutinib treatment. The receptors shown here come from a human donor with chronic lymphocytic leukemia.

A single count supports this clone. The V gene is TRBV12-5, the J gene TRBJ1-5; tentatively, D is TRBD1 (5 bases). V lost 0 bases, J lost 9 bases, and 24 bases lay in between. The CDR3 totals 18 residues. From germline, CDR1 is LGHNT and CDR2 FRNRAP. The CDR3 region has the DNA TGTGCTAGTGGTTTGGTACTAGGCAGGGACCCACACCCAGGGCCCCAGCATTTT. This translates into CASGLVLGRDPHPGPQHF. Complete variable domain (other parts from reference TRBV12-5 and TRBJ1-5): DARVTQTPRHKVTEMGQEVTMRCQPILGHNTVFWYRQTMMQGLELLAYFRNRAPLDDSGMPKDRFSAEMPDATLATLKIQPSEPRDSAVYFCASGLVLGRDPHPGPQHFGDGTRLSIL.

The chain is built from TRBV7-2 and TRBJ2-2, with 7 bases aligning to TRBD2. Losses at the gene ends were 6 bases for V and 3 bases for J; bases not matched to a gene: 7. Germline CDR1 reads SGHTA; CDR2 reads FQGNSA. The CDR3 is 15 amino acids. The CDR3 reads CASRPGGVDTGELFF. In DNA, the CDR3 is TGTGCCAGCAGACCTGGGGGGGTCGACACCGGGGAGCTGTTTTTT.

Details on this clone: Other nucleotide sequences in the sample specify the same CDR3. The CDR3 region is CASSFGQGSTDTQYF. CDR3 DNA: TGTGCCAGCAGCTTCGGGCAGGGAAGCACAGATACGCAGTATTTT. The rearrangement links TRBV7-9 to TRBJ2-3; possibly TRBD1 for D (5 bases). Trimming cost V 3 bases and J 0 bases, with 10 bases left between them. From germline, CDR1 is SEHNR and CDR2 FQNEAQ (reference sequence). This CDR3 contains 15 residues.

CDR3 DNA sequence: TGTGCCAGCAGCTTGGGTGGACAGGGTGTCTACGAGCAGTACTTC. As protein: CASSLGGQGVYEQYF. V usage is TRBV5-4 and J usage is TRBJ2-7, with 8 bases identical to TRBD1. With 0 bases clipped from V and 3 bases from J, the junction kept 5 bases outside the gene matches. This CDR3 spans 15 amino acids. Looked up from germline, CDR1 is SGHNT and CDR2 is YYREEE (reference sequence).

This clone occurred a few times. Its ends do not fully match the called genes, so a read error is possible. The chain combines TRBV7-7 with TRBJ2-7, with TRBD1 identical over 7 bases. The CDR3 runs to 15 residues. Germline V gives CDR1 SSHAT, CDR2 FNYEAQ (reference sequence). The CDR3: CASSFSTGSSYEQYF. The DNA for the CDR3 is TGTGCTAGCAGCTTCTCGACAGGGAGCTCCTACGAGCAGTACTTC. Together with reference TRBV7-7 and TRBJ2-7, the CDR3 gives the full variable domain: GAGVSQSPRYKVTKRGQDVTLRCDPISSHATLYWYQQALGQGPEFLTYFNYEAQPDKSGLPSDRFSAERPEGSISTLTIQRTEQRDSAMYRCASSFSTGSSYEQYFGPGTRLTVT.

The chain has TRBV13 and TRBJ1-2, with 8 bases matching TRBD1. CDR1 and CDR2 (germline): PRHDT, FYEKMQ (reference sequence). This CDR3 comprises 14 residues. V shed 3 bases, J shed 6 bases, and the junction held 6 bases outside the gene matches. CDR3 nucleotides: TGTGCCAGCAGCTTCGGACAGGGACTCGATGGCTACACCTTC. Protein: CASSFGQGLDGYTF.

The rearrangement uses TRBV19 and TRBJ1-2; the D is unclear. The CDR3 covers 14 residues. CDR1 is LNHDA, CDR2 SQIVND, per germline (reference sequence). V was trimmed by 3 bases and J by 10 bases, leaving 18 bases between them. CDR3 amino acids: CASSIPGNSLPYTF. CDR3 nucleotides: TGTGCCAGTAGTATCCCGGGGAATTCCTTACCCTACACCTTC.

The CDR3 DNA reads TGTGCCAGCAGCTTAGGCAGGGTCAATTCACCCCTCCACTTT. Protein product: CASSLGRVNSPLHF. This rearrangement joins TRBV7-2 to TRBJ1-6; the D gene is possibly TRBD1 (5 bases). Trimming shortened V by 1 base and J by 7 bases, and 8 bases separated the two germline ends. This CDR3 contains 14 residues. Per germline, CDR1 SGHTA and CDR2 FQGNSA.

The chain links TRBV6-1 to TRBJ1-2; unclear D gene. V dropped 6 bases and J dropped 4 bases, with 15 bases sitting between them. Germline V gene sequence: CDR1 MNHNS, CDR2 SASEGT. The CDR3 runs to 14 residues. CDR3 nucleotides: TGTGCCAGCAGGTCTATCGGAAATGCCTATGGCTACACCTTC. Protein sequence: CASRSIGNAYGYTF.

The chain uses TRBV5-1 and TRBJ2-1, with TRBD2 matching 9 bases. Unmatched junction bases numbered 11, after V lost 0 bases and J lost 4 bases. The CDR3 sequence is 18 residues long. The germline V gene encodes CDR1 SGHRS and CDR2 YFSETQ. The CDR3 here is CASSLVPVTSGPYNEQFF. The CDR3, as DNA: TGCGCCAGCAGCTTGGTCCCCGTCACTAGCGGGCCTTACAATGAGCAGTTCTTC.

J is TRBJ1-2 and V is TRBV19, with TRBD1 as a possible D gene (5 bases). CDR3 length: 14 amino acids. V was shortened by 7 bases and J by 7 bases, with 19 bases between the two germline ends. Germline CDR1 LNHDA, CDR2 SQIVND (reference sequence). The CDR3 reads CASNRRGTGSGYTF. CDR3 sequence (DNA): TGTGCCAGTAACCGCCGGGGCACCGGGAGTGGCTACACCTTC.

About this clone: The sample carries other DNA sequences with the same CDR3. This chain connects TRBV28 to TRBJ1-5; 8 nucleotides agree with TRBD1. The CDR3 runs 12 residues. The V gene's germline CDR1 is MDHEN and CDR2 SYDVKM. The V gene end was trimmed by 6 bases and the J gene end by 7 bases; junction bases not matched to a gene: 2. CDR3 sequence reads: CASRQGGQPQHF. The CDR3 nucleotides are TGTGCCAGCAGACAGGGGGGCCAGCCCCAGCATTTT.

The chain carries TRBV28 and TRBJ1-6; D is uncertain. The germline V and J ends were trimmed by 4 bases and 10 bases, with 8 bases remaining between them. Germline values: CDR1 MDHEN, CDR2 SYDVKM. The CDR3 is 12 amino acids. The CDR3 DNA reads TGTGCCAGCAGTTCCACTACCTCACCCCTCCACTTT. It codes for CASSSTTSPLHF.

The CDR3 sequence is CATSRDSGEAFF. CDR3 coding DNA: TGTGCCACCAGCAGAGATTCGGGTGAAGCTTTCTTT. The chain has TRBV15 and TRBJ1-1; D unclear. In germline, CDR1 is LNHNV, CDR2 YYDKDF (reference sequence). Trimming took 0 bases from V and 7 from J, leaving 6 bases between them. The CDR3 runs to 12 residues.

The count of this clone is one. The rearrangement links TRBV27 to TRBJ2-3; no clear D gene. This CDR3 region has 13 residues. The V and J ends lost 4 bases and 0 bases respectively, with 5 bases between them. Looked up from germline, CDR1 is MNHEY and CDR2 is SMNVEV (reference sequence). This CDR3 reads CASSYQSTDTQYF. As DNA, the CDR3 is TGTGCCAGCAGTTATCAGAGCACAGATACGCAGTATTTT.

This rearrangement joins TRBV7-2 to TRBJ2-3; 8 bases map to TRBD2. V was pared by 5 bases and J by 0 bases, with 16 bases of the junction left unmatched. CDR3 length: 19 residues. Germline V CDR1 and CDR2: SGHTA, FQGNSA. CDR3 sequence reads: CASSPNAFGPGGSTDTQYF. The CDR3 nucleotides read TGTGCCAGCAGCCCCAATGCCTTCGGTCCGGGGGGGAGCACAGATACGCAGTATTTT.

DNA of the CDR3: TGTGCCAGCAGTGAGCAGGGTTGGACCTATGGCTACACCTTC. This sequence encodes CASSEQGWTYGYTF. The J gene is TRBJ1-2, the V gene TRBV2; TRBD1 might be the D (5 bases). The CDR3 has 14 amino acids. Looked up from germline, CDR1 is SNHLY and CDR2 is FYNNEI. V lost 3 bases, J lost 4 bases, and 12 bases lay in between.